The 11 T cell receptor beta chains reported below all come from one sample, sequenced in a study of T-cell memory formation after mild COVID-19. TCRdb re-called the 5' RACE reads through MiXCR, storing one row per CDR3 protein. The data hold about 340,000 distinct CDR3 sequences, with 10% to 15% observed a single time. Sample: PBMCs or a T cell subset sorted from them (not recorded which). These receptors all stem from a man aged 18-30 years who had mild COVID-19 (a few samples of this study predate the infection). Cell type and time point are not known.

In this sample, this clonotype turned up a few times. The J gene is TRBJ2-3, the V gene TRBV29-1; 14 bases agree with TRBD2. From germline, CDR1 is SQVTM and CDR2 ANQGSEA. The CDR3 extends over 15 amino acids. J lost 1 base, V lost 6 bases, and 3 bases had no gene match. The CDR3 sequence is CSVGLAGGGTDTQYF. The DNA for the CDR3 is TGCAGCGTCGGACTAGCGGGGGGTGGCACAGATACGCAGTATTTT.

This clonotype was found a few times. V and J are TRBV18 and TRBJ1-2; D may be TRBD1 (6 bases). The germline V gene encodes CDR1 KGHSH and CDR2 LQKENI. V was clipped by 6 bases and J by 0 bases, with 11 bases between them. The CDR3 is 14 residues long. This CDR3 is CASSPDRANYGYTF. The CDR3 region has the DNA TGTGCCAGCTCCCCGGACAGAGCTAACTATGGCTACACCTTC.

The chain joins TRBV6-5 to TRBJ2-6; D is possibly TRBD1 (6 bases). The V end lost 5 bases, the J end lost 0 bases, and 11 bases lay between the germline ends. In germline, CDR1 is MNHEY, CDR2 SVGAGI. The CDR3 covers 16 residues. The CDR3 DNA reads TGTGCCAGCAGTCCGGACAGCTTCTCTGGGGCCAACGTCCTGACTTTC. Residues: CASSPDSFSGANVLTF.

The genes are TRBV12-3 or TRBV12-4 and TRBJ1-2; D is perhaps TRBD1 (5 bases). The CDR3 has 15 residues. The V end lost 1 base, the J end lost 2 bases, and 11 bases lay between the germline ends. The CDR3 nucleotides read TGTGCCAGCAGTTTAGTATTGCGGGGGAACTATGGCTACACCTTC. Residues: CASSLVLRGNYGYTF.

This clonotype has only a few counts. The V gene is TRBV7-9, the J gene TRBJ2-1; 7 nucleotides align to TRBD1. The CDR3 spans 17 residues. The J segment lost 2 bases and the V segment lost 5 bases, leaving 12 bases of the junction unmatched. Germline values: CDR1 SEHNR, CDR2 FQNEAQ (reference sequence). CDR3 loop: CASSPSPRGRTYNEQFF. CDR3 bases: TGTGCCAGCAGCCCGTCCCCGAGGGGGCGCACCTACAATGAGCAGTTCTTC.

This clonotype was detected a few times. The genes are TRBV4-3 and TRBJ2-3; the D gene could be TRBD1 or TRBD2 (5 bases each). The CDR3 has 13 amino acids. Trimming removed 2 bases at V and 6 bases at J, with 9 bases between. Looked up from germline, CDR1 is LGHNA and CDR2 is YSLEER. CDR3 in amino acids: CASSQQEGDTQYF. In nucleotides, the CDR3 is TGCGCCAGCAGCCAACAAGAGGGGGATACGCAGTATTTT.

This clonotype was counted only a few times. CDR3 sequence reads: CASSFRGSPLHF. The CDR3 coding sequence is TGTGCCAGCAGCTTCCGGGGTTCACCCCTCCACTTT. The chain uses TRBV7-9 and TRBJ1-6; D ambiguous. The ends were cut back, 3 bases at V and 9 bases at J, with 6 bases in the middle. Germline V lookup: CDR1 SEHNR, CDR2 FQNEAQ (reference sequence). The CDR3 is made up of 12 amino acids.

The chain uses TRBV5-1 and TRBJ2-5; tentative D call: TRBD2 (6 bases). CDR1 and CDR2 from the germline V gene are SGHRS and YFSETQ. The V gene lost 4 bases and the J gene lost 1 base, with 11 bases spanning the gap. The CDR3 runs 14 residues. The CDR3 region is CASSPPGAQETQYF. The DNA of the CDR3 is TGCGCCAGCAGCCCGCCGGGAGCCCAAGAGACCCAGTACTTC.

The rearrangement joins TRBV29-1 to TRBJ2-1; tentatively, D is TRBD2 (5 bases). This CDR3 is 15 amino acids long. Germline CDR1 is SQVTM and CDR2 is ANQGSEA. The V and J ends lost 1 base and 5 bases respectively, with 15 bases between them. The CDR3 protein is CSVEAYGLRDNEQFF. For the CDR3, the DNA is TGCAGCGTTGAAGCTTACGGGTTGAGGGACAATGAGCAGTTCTTC.

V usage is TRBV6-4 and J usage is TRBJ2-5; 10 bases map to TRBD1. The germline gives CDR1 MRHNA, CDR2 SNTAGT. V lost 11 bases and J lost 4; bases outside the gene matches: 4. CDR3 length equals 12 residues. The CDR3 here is CAPWTGGETQYF. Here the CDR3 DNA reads TGTGCCCCCTGGACAGGGGGAGAGACCCAGTACTTC.

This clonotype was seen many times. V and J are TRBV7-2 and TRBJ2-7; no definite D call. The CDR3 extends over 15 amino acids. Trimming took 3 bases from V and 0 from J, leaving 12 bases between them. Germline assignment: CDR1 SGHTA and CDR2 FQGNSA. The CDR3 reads CASSFRLGRSYEQYF. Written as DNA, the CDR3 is TGTGCCAGCAGCTTTCGGCTCGGGCGCTCCTACGAGCAGTACTTC.